One and the same sample provided the 23 T cell receptor beta chains below, sequenced in a study of cytomegalovirus exposure and HLA in healthy donors. In the PCR, 60 Vbeta and 13 Jbeta primers were used. This table comes from immunoSEQ multiplex PCR, and its TCRdb copy is limited to in-frame clones, with some not included. The table lists 150,000 to 200,000 clones, roughly four fifths of them singletons, with under 4% in the top ten. Sequencing input: PBMCs. The receptors shown here come from a woman between 40 and 50 years old in good health and CMV-seronegative.

This chain joins TRBV19 and TRBJ1-1; 8 nucleotides match TRBD1. Germline loops: CDR1 LNHDA, CDR2 SQIVND (reference sequence). The J segment lost 4 bases and the V segment lost 7 bases, leaving 11 bases of the junction unmatched. The CDR3 contains 15 residues. This chain's CDR3 is CASIFTGGGSTEAFF. CDR3 DNA: TGTGCCAGTATCTTTACAGGGGGTGGGAGCACTGAAGCTTTCTTT. The whole variable domain, remainder taken from reference TRBV19 and TRBJ1-1, is DGGITQSPKYLFRKEGQNVTLSCEQNLNHDAMYWYRQDPGQGLRLIYYSQIVNDFQKGDIAEGYSVSREKKESFPLTVTSAQKNPTAFYLCASIFTGGGSTEAFFGQGTRLTVV.

The gene calls are TRBV19 and TRBJ1-1, with TRBD1 identical over 9 bases. Germline loops: CDR1 LNHDA, CDR2 SQIVND (reference sequence). The V gene end was trimmed by 5 bases and the J gene end by 3 bases; junction bases not matched to a gene: 4. The CDR3 length is 14 residues. CDR3 protein: CASSYRDRDTEAFF. The DNA for the CDR3 is TGTGCCAGTAGTTATCGGGACAGGGACACTGAAGCTTTCTTT.

The chain recombines TRBV5-5 with TRBJ2-7; weak D call: TRBD1 (5 bases). Germline V gives CDR1 SGHKS, CDR2 YYEKEE (reference sequence). V lost 4 bases, J lost 4 bases, and 18 bases lay in between. This CDR3 spans 15 amino acids. In DNA form, the CDR3 reads TGTGCCAGCAGCATTACCCCGGACACGGAGTACGAGCAGTACTTC. Translating it yields CASSITPDTEYEQYF. The full variable domain, completed using reference TRBV5-5 and TRBJ2-7, is DAGVTQSPTHLIKTRGQQVTLRCSPISGHKSVSWYQQVLGQGPQFIFQYYEKEERGRGNFPDRFSARQFPNYSSELNVNALLLGDSALYLCASSITPDTEYEQYFGPGTRLTVT.

CDR3 sequence (DNA): TGTGCCAGTAGTTCGGCGGACACTGAAGCTTTCTTT. Its translation: CASSSADTEAFF. The V and J genes are TRBV19 and TRBJ1-1; the D is unclear. Trimming left V 5 bases short and J 3 bases short, with 7 bases between. Germline CDR1 and CDR2: LNHDA and SQIVND (reference sequence). The CDR3 is made up of 12 amino acids.

CDR3 sequence (DNA): TGCGCCAGCAGCTGGAGCCCACAGGGTAGATACACAGATACGCAGTATTTT. Its protein product is CASSWSPQGRYTDTQYF. The V call is TRBV5-1, the J call TRBJ2-3, with D perhaps TRBD1 (6 bases). The CDR3 runs 17 residues. Germline CDR1 SGHRS, CDR2 YFSETQ. V was clipped by 3 bases and J by 2 bases, with 19 bases between them.

This sequence joins TRBV5-1 and TRBJ1-6; the match to TRBD1 covers 9 bases. CDR3 length: 14 amino acids. Germline lookup yields CDR1 SGHRS and CDR2 YFSETQ. With V trimmed by 4 bases and J by 7 bases, 3 bases remained unmatched. CDR3 DNA sequence: TGCGCCAGCAGCATCGGACAGGGGAATTCACCCCTCCACTTT. It is translated as CASSIGQGNSPLHF.

V is TRBV27 and J is TRBJ2-7; perhaps TRBD1 as D (6 bases). Trimming stripped 0 bases from V and 5 bases from J, with 17 bases between. This CDR3 is built from 16 residues. Germline CDR1 reads MNHEY; CDR2 reads SMNVEV (reference sequence). CDR3 DNA sequence: TGTGCCAGCAGTTTATCGAAAGGGACAACGAGCAACGAGCAGTACTTC. Its translation: CASSLSKGTTSNEQYF.

V gene TRBV19 combines with J gene TRBJ1-5; 8 bases fit TRBD1. Germline values: CDR1 LNHDA, CDR2 SQIVND (reference sequence). The CDR3 sequence is 17 residues long. V lost 7 bases, J lost 3 bases, and 14 bases stayed unmatched. This CDR3 is CASTPLGDRPLNQPQHF. The CDR3 nucleotides are TGTGCCAGTACCCCCCTTGGGGACAGGCCCCTCAATCAGCCCCAGCATTTT. Looking up the rest from reference TRBV19 and TRBJ1-5 gives the full variable domain: DGGITQSPKYLFRKEGQNVTLSCEQNLNHDAMYWYRQDPGQGLRLIYYSQIVNDFQKGDIAEGYSVSREKKESFPLTVTSAQKNPTAFYLCASTPLGDRPLNQPQHFGDGTRLSIL.

The chain uses TRBV27 and TRBJ1-1, with TRBD1 matching over 7 bases. CDR1 and CDR2 (germline): MNHEY, SMNVEV (reference sequence). Unmatched junction bases numbered 19, after V lost 5 bases and J lost 7 bases. CDR3 length: 17 amino acids. CDR3 sequence (DNA): TGTGCCAGCAGTCCCCGGTTTACTAGGGGGCTCGACGGTGAAGCTTTCTTT. Its translation: CASSPRFTRGLDGEAFF.

In this sample, this clone turned up once. V usage is TRBV6-5 and J usage is TRBJ2-7; D possibly corresponds to TRBD1 (6 bases). Germline lookup yields CDR1 MNHEY and CDR2 SVGAGI. The CDR3 runs to 15 residues. V was trimmed by 6 bases and J by 3 bases, leaving 18 bases between them. DNA for the CDR3: TGTGCCAGCAGCCCCAGCAGGGGATTCGGCTACGAGCAGTACTTC. Its protein is CASSPSRGFGYEQYF.

In its sample, this clone was seen a few times. Different DNA sequences within this sample yield the same CDR3. V gene TRBV10-1 combines with J gene TRBJ1-1, with D perhaps TRBD1 (6 bases). Germline values: CDR1 WNHNN, CDR2 SYGVQD (reference sequence). This CDR3 contains 12 residues. Trimming stripped 5 bases from V and 4 bases from J, with 8 bases between. The CDR3 nucleotides are TGCGCCAGCAGTACAGGGTCCACTGAAGCTTTCTTT. It is translated as CASSTGSTEAFF.

The rearrangement joins TRBV6-5 to TRBJ1-2; 7 nucleotides agree with TRBD1. The CDR3 totals 13 residues. CDR1 and CDR2 (germline): MNHEY, SVGAGI. With V trimmed by 6 bases and J by 8 bases, 9 bases remained unmatched. CDR3 in DNA: TGTGCCAGCAGACGGGACAGCGCAAGCGGCTACACCTTC. Translated: CASRRDSASGYTF.

The sample holds a few counts of this clone. The chain has TRBV9 and TRBJ2-3, with D perhaps TRBD2 (6 bases). The CDR3 runs to 15 residues. Looked up from germline, CDR1 is SGDLS and CDR2 is YYNGEE. V was pared by 3 bases and J by 5 bases, with 16 bases between. The CDR3: CASSAPPGERDTQYF. CDR3 nucleotide sequence: TGTGCCAGCAGCGCCCCCCCGGGGGAAAGAGATACGCAGTATTTT.

V usage is TRBV7-8 and J usage is TRBJ2-5; D uncertain. Germline loops: CDR1 SGHVS, CDR2 FQNEAQ. This CDR3 region has 15 residues. The V end was cut by 5 bases, the J end by 5 bases, with 18 bases between. The CDR3 loop reads CASSQRVLTLETQYF. CDR3 DNA: TGTGCCAGCAGCCAACGGGTACTCACGTTGGAGACCCAGTACTTC.

This chain joins TRBV18 and TRBJ2-5, with a tentative D call TRBD2 (5 bases). With 1 base removed from V and 3 bases from J, the gap between germline ends came to 6 bases. Germline V gene data show CDR1 as KGHSH and CDR2 as LQKENI. The CDR3 spans 13 residues. CDR3 residues: CASSPQGEETQYF. CDR3 DNA: TGTGCCAGCTCACCACAGGGAGAAGAGACCCAGTACTTC.

The chain has TRBV19 and TRBJ2-1; D may be TRBD1 (6 bases). The length of the CDR3 is 14 residues. Deletions cut 0 bases from V and 6 bases from J, with 9 bases between. Germline V CDR1 and CDR2: LNHDA, SQIVND (reference sequence). The CDR3 bases are TGTGCCAGTAGTATAGACAGGGGTCGCAATGAGCAGTTCTTC. The encoded protein is CASSIDRGRNEQFF.

This clone turned up a few times. A junction boundary mismatches the germline segment, possibly from a read error. The chain is built from TRBV4-1 and TRBJ1-6, with 8 bases that match TRBD1. CDR3 length equals 15 residues. The germline V gene encodes CDR1 MGHRA and CDR2 YSYEKL. The CDR3 is CASSQGSGGLSPLHF. Written as DNA, the CDR3 is TGCGCCAGCAGTCAAGGGTCAGGGGGCCTTTCACCCCTCCACTTT.

The gene calls are TRBV6-5 and TRBJ1-2; D is possibly TRBD1 (6 bases). Trimming removed 5 bases from V and 2 bases from J, with 12 bases in between. Germline values: CDR1 MNHEY, CDR2 SVGAGI. The CDR3 runs 14 residues. CDR3 DNA: TGTGCCAGCAGTCTGGACAGTAGCAACTATGGCTACACCTTC. It translates to CASSLDSSNYGYTF.

The chain is built from TRBV7-9 and TRBJ1-3; D not certain. V was trimmed by 5 bases and J by 0 bases, leaving 17 bases between them. Germline loops: CDR1 SEHNR, CDR2 FQNEAQ (reference sequence). The CDR3 runs 17 residues. The CDR3 loop reads CASSGRDLLSSGNTIYF. The CDR3 DNA reads as TGTGCCAGCAGCGGGCGGGATCTATTGTCCTCTGGAAACACCATATATTTT.

J is TRBJ2-7 and V is TRBV5-4; 16 nucleotides agree with TRBD2. Per the germline V gene, CDR1 is SGHNT and CDR2 is YYREEE (reference sequence). The CDR3 is 17 residues long. V dropped 4 bases and J dropped 4; count of bases not matched to a gene: 8. CDR3 sequence: CASSGPGLAGGPYEQYF. The DNA for the CDR3 is TGTGCCAGCAGCGGACCGGGACTAGCGGGGGGGCCATACGAGCAGTACTTC.

The J gene is TRBJ2-7, the V gene TRBV2; 7 bases map to TRBD2. J was trimmed by 4 bases and V by 9 bases; bases with no gene match: 9. The germline V gene has CDR1 SNHLY and CDR2 FYNNEI. CDR3 length equals 13 residues. The CDR3 reads CASKSGAGYEQYF. As DNA, the CDR3 is TGTGCCAGTAAAAGCGGGGCCGGATACGAGCAGTACTTC.

This clone turned up a few times. The chain uses TRBV5-1 and TRBJ2-7; 7 nucleotides line up with TRBD2. V gave up 5 bases and J gave up 6 bases; unmatched junction bases: 8. The CDR3 consists of 13 residues. Looked up from germline, CDR1 is SGHRS and CDR2 is YFSETQ. This CDR3 reads CASRPGLDAEQYF. Here the CDR3 DNA reads TGCGCCAGCAGACCAGGACTAGATGCCGAGCAGTACTTC.

A single count supports this clone. Other DNA sequences in the same sample also yield this CDR3. The rearrangement uses TRBV6-5 and TRBJ1-5; 7 bases align to TRBD1. Losses at the gene ends were 3 bases for V and 2 bases for J; bases not matched to a gene: 4. The V gene's germline CDR1 is MNHEY and CDR2 SVGAGI. The CDR3 is made up of 15 amino acids. CDR3 coding DNA: TGTGCCAGCAGTTATCGGCAGGGGGGCAATCAGCCCCAGCATTTT. Translation gives CASSYRQGGNQPQHF.